The entry that follows covers one TCR beta chain sequence. Its specificity is not known. The source of the sample is a study of T cell repertoires in cytomegalovirus infection. On the study more broadly: Matching HLA type, along with CMV infection, was indicated by public TCR beta signatures. Study results and limitations: Within the response measured ex vivo, HLA-C-restricted CMV-specific TCR beta clonotypes were dominant. Frequencies of public TCR beta families were cumulated, and this identified carriers of CMV plus the relevant HLA.

TCRdb re-derived calls from the reads in MiXCR, one entry per CDR3 protein. The sample lists more than 650,000 distinct CDR3 sequences; 35% were seen once. Germline V lookup: CDR1 SEHNR, CDR2 FQNEAQ (reference sequence). Trimming pared 6 bases from V and 4 bases from J, leaving 15 bases between. The CDR3 is made up of 14 amino acids. Sequencing was done on a sample of PBMCs. The clonotype originates from a human donor in good health (CMV status not recorded). Some clones in this sample may be carry-over from other donors' samples. This rearrangement joins TRBV7-9 to TRBJ1-2; D might be TRBD1 (5 bases). For the CDR3, the DNA is TGTGCCAGCAGTCAAGGGACGGGGTTCTATGGCTACACCTTC. It translates to CASSQGTGFYGYTF.